This T cell receptor beta chain was sequenced for a study of Ad26.COV2.S vaccination and SARS-CoV-2 variants. At the level of the study: Sample donor was a member of the COV1001 Ad26.COV2.S trial arm. Study results and caveats: While placebo recipients had lower spike-specific TCR breadth, vaccine recipients had more. The authors reported substantial breadth in spike-specific CD8+ and CD4+ T cell responses after vaccination.

The CDR3 has 17 amino acids. The V gene end was trimmed by 0 bases and the J gene end by 4 bases; junction bases not matched to a gene: 7. Looked up from germline, CDR1 is MGHRA and CDR2 is YSYEKL. Data came from immunoSEQ multiplex PCR; TCRdb stores just in-frame clones and leaves some out. The sample records about 400,000 clones, more than 75% being singletons. Note on this clone: What it binds is not known.

Treatment given: around 19 received Ad26.COV2.S at low or high dose, single or two shots; roughly 5 received placebo; per-sample allocation not given. Day 63 after the first injection of vaccine or placebo was the sampling time. An Ad26 vector was used to express Wuhan-strain SARS-CoV-2 spike as the vaccine. This clonotype originated in a person aged 18-65 years who received the Ad26.COV2.S COVID-19 vaccine or a placebo. Sequences were derived from peripheral blood, sampled in a trial of Ad26.COV2.S vaccine versus placebo. The chain links TRBV4-1 to TRBJ2-1; 9 nucleotides agree with TRBD1. CDR3 sequence (DNA): TGCGCCAGCAGCCAAGATGCTCCTGGGACAGGGTACAATGAGCAGTTCTTC. Its translation: CASSQDAPGTGYNEQFF.